This entry features one T cell receptor (beta chain) sequence. Its antigen is not known. Enrolled patients, whose metastatic non-small-cell lung cancer was chemo-refractory, received focal radiation plus CTLA-4 blockade with ipilimumab. This entry is derived from a study of radiotherapy plus CTLA-4 blockade in lung cancer. About the research overall: Among all patients, 18% showed objective responses, while roughly 34% had disease control.

Study outcomes and limitations: Tumor-origin TCR clones grew in blood after radiotherapy plus ipilimumab. Dynamics of early blood T cell clones, together with interferon-beta, were reportedly the best predictors of response.

Sequenced by immunoSEQ multiplex PCR; TCRdb stores in-frame clones only, minus some. The table has about 23,000 clones, approximately 74% seen once. This sequence originates from a human donor with non-small cell lung cancer whose response to radiotherapy plus ipilimumab could not be evaluated. This specimen consisted of peripheral blood, obtained from a patient treated with radiotherapy plus ipilimumab.

CDR3: CASSSTGGRYGYTF. CDR3 sequence (DNA): TGTGCCAGCAGCTCCACAGGGGGACGCTATGGCTACACCTTC. This chain connects TRBV6-5 to TRBJ1-2, with TRBD1 matching 8 bases. In germline, CDR1 is MNHEY, CDR2 SVGAGI. The CDR3 is made up of 14 amino acids. Unmatched junction bases numbered 7, after V lost 6 bases and J lost 4 bases.